This record covers a single T cell receptor (beta chain). The antigen is undetermined. Samples came from healthy bone marrow donors. The data were taken from a study of cytomegalovirus exposure and HLA in healthy donors. Looked up from germline, CDR1 is LGHNA and CDR2 is YSLEER. Trimming removed 0 bases at V and 2 bases at J, with 10 bases between. This CDR3 has 16 residues. Use of 60 Vbeta and 13 Jbeta primers characterized the PCR. Authors' analysis steps: Roughly 11 million shared chains were among 65 million to 85 million unique TCR beta chains counted in a later analysis. Some clones are missing from TCRdb's copy, which holds only in-frame ones; the method was immunoSEQ multiplex PCR. The V and J calls and clone size were taken over from that table, and D and trimming were inferred from the DNA. Among some 140,000 clones, approximately 72% were seen once, and the ten largest hold 2.8%. Regarding the study as a whole: CMV serostatus stood as the only immune exposure information on hand. Later analysis reportedly placed an Asian-associated ancestry cluster below the roughly 690-donor mean in N-insertions.

The chain has TRBV4-3 and TRBJ1-4; possible D gene TRBD1, 5 bases. This clonotype originated in a man aged 18 to 29 in good health and CMV-seronegative. The sequenced sample consisted of PBMCs. CDR3 loop: CASSQDREGTNEKLFF. CDR3 coding DNA: TGCGCCAGCAGCCAAGACAGGGAGGGGACTAATGAAAAACTGTTTTTT.